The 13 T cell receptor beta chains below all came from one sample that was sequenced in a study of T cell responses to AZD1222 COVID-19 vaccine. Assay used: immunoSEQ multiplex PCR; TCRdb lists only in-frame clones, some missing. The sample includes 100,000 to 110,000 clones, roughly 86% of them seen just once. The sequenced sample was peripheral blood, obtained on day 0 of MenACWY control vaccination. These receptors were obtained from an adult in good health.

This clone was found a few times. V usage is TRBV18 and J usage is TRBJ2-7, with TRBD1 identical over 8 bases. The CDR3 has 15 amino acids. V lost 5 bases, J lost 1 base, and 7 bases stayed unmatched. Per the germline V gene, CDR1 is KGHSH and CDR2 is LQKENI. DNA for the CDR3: TGTGCCAGCTCAACGTTCCGGGACAGGTCCTACGAGCAGTACTTC. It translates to CASSTFRDRSYEQYF.

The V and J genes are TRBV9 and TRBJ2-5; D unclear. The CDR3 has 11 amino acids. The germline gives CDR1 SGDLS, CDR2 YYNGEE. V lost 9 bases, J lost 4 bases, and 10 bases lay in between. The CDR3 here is CATSTGETQYF. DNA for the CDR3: TGTGCCACGTCCACGGGAGAGACCCAGTACTTC.

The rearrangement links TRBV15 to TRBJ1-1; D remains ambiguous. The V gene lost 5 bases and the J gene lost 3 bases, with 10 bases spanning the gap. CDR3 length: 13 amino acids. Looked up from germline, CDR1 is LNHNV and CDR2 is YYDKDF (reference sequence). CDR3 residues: CATSFRGDTEAFF. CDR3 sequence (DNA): TGTGCCACCAGCTTTCGGGGTGACACTGAAGCTTTCTTT.

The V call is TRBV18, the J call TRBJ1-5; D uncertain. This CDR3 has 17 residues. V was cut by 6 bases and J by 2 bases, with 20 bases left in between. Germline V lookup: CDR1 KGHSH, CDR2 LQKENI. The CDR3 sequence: CASSPYDIRNGNQPQHF. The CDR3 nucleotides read TGTGCCAGCTCCCCCTACGACATTCGAAACGGCAATCAGCCCCAGCATTTT.

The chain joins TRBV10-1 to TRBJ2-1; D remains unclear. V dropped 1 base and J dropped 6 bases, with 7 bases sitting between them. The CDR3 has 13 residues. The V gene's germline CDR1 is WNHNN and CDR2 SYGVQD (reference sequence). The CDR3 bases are TGCGCCAGCAGTGAGTACGAAGGCAATGAGCAGTTCTTC. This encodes CASSEYEGNEQFF.

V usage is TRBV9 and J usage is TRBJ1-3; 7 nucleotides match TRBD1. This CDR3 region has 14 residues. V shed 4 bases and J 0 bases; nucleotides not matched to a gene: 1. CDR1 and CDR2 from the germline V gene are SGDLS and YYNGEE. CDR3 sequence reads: CASSRDSSGNTIYF. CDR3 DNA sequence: TGTGCCAGCAGCCGGGACAGCTCTGGAAACACCATATATTTT.

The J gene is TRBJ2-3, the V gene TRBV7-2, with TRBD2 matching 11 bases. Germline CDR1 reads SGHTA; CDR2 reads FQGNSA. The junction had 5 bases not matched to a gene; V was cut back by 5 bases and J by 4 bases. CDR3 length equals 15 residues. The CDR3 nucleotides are TGTGCCAGCAGCGTACTAGCGGGGGCCCCAGATACGCAGTATTTT. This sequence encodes CASSVLAGAPDTQYF. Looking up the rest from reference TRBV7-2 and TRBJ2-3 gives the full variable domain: GAGVSQSPSNKVTEKGKDVELRCDPISGHTALYWYRQSLGQGLEFLIYFQGNSAPDKSGLPSDRFSAERTGGSVSTLTIQRTQQEDSAVYLCASSVLAGAPDTQYFGPGTRLTVL.

The CDR3 DNA sequence: TGTGCCAGCAGCCCGAGCCCGACGGAAAACTATGGCTACACCTTC. This gives the protein CASSPSPTENYGYTF. The V and J genes are TRBV7-2 and TRBJ1-2, with D unresolved. The V end was cut by 5 bases, the J end by 2 bases, with 15 bases between. The CDR3 sequence is 15 residues long. Germline lookup yields CDR1 SGHTA and CDR2 FQGNSA.

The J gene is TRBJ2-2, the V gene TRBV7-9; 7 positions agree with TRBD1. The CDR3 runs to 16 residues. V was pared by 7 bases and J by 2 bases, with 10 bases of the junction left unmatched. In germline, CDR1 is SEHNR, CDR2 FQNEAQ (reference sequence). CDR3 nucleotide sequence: TGTGCCAGCATAATGGAAGGGGGCTCAAACACCGGGGAGCTGTTTTTT. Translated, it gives CASIMEGGSNTGELFF.

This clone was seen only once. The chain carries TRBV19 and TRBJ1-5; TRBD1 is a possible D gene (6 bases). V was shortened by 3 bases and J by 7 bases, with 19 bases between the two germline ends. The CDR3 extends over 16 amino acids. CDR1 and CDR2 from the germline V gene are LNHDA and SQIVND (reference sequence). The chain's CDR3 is CASSIPRMGARQPQHF. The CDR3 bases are TGTGCCAGTAGTATCCCGCGGATGGGGGCACGCCAGCCCCAGCATTTT.

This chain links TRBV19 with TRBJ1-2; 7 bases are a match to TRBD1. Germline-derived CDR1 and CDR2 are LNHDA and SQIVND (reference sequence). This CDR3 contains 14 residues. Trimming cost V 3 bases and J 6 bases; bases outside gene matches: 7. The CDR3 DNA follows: TGTGCCAGTAGTATGAATCAGGGGGGTAATGGCTACACCTTC. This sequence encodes CASSMNQGGNGYTF.

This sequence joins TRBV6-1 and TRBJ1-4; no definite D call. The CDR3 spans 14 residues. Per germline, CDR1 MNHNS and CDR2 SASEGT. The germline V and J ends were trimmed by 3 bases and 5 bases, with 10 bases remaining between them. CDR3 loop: CASSDWVGNEKLFF. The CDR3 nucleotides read TGTGCCAGCAGTGATTGGGTAGGCAATGAAAAACTGTTTTTT.

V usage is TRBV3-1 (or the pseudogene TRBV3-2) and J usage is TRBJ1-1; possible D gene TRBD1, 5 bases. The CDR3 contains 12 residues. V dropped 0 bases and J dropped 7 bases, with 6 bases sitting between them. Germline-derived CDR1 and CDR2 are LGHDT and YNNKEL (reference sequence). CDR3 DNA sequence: TGTGCCAGCAGCCAAGACGACAGTGAAGCTTTCTTT. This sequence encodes CASSQDDSEAFF.